A selection of T cell receptor beta chains follows, all from one sample in a study of T cell responses to AZD1222 COVID-19 vaccine. Assay: immunoSEQ multiplex PCR; the TCRdb copy retains only in-frame clones and omits some. The repertoire holds 35,000 to 45,000 clones, approximately 88% seen once, with approximately 20% in the top ten. Sequenced material: peripheral blood, taken 28 days after the second AZD1222 dose. Source of these receptors: an adult who received the AZD1222 COVID-19 vaccine. The conserved cysteine and the conserved F or W are not part of the CDR3 here. Each record gives: V gene, J gene, CDR3 protein.

>TRBV2|TRBJ1-5
ASSEWQGLDQPQH
>TRBV14|TRBJ1-2
ASSPKGLNYGYT
>TRBV2|TRBJ1-4
ASRDRVTEKLF
>TRBV10-3|TRBJ2-5
AIRKGQGGETQY
>TRBV18|TRBJ1-1
ASSPSRTGVTEAF
>TRBV19|TRBJ2-7
ASGNRGEQY
>TRBV7-2|TRBJ2-5
ASSLWQGRETQY
>TRBV5-4|TRBJ1-5
ASSPGQGFDQPQH
>TRBV28|TRBJ1-5
ASRVQGSDQPQH
>TRBV28|TRBJ1-2
ASSLGQRKYGYT
>TRBV6-2/TRBV6-3|TRBJ2-7
ASSTGTAYEQY
>TRBV29-1|TRBJ1-2
SVGNPVGANYGYT
>TRBV19|TRBJ1-2
ASSIRPSPHYGYT
>TRBV10-3|TRBJ1-1
AISESGGRVNTEAF
>TRBV21-1|TRBJ1-5
ASSIASQAQH
>TRBV5-1|TRBJ1-1
ASSLRVGGGNTEAF
>TRBV18|TRBJ2-7
ASSPRTAGVSSYEQY
>TRBV5-1|TRBJ2-2
ASSWTSGGNTGELF
>TRBV2|TRBJ2-7
ATHRVPFEQY
>TRBV19|TRBJ2-1
ASTRDRGKDEQF
>TRBV19|TRBJ2-6
ASSTRGINSGANVLT
>TRBV9|TRBJ2-2
ASADVNTGELF
>TRBV19|TRBJ2-3
ASSIKTPWGGTQY
>TRBV5-1|TRBJ1-3
ASSLTRERNTIY
>TRBV7-9|TRBJ1-1
ASSLTGTGAVGEAF
>TRBV19|TRBJ1-5
ASSAAGQPQH
>TRBV2|TRBJ2-7
ASKNPGTSGRLSYEQY
>TRBV7-8|TRBJ2-7
ASSLAVDYEQY
>TRBV5-1|TRBJ1-3
ASSFAGTIY
>TRBV11-2|TRBJ2-7
ASSLGILVEHPS
>TRBV7-6|TRBJ1-1
ASSLAGRGAGPMNTEAF
>TRBV12-5|TRBJ1-4
ASGPGTGNEKLF
>TRBV5-1|TRBJ1-1
ASSLEGVAEAF
>TRBV9|TRBJ2-1
ASSVAQDRVNEQF
>TRBV12-3/TRBV12-4|TRBJ2-1
ASSIGTSGEQF
>TRBV4-2|TRBJ1-1
ASSQEGRASSWDTEAF
>TRBV5-1|TRBJ1-1
ASSLTVNTEAF